These 5 T cell receptor beta chains share one sample of origin, sequenced in a study of shared clonotypes between healthy human individuals. Some clones are missing from TCRdb's copy, which holds only in-frame ones; the method was immunoSEQ multiplex PCR. The sample includes more than 1 million clones, approximately 80% of them seen just once. The source material was memory CD4+ T cells from PBMCs. As for subset: CD45RA-negative fraction. The receptors here all came from a man between 18 and 29 years old in good health. Some clones in this sample may be carry-over from other donors' samples.

The chain combines TRBV20-1 with TRBJ1-2; D is ambiguous. This CDR3 is built from 10 residues. Germline V CDR1 and CDR2: DFQATT, SNEGSKA (reference sequence). CDR3 residues: CSPANYGYTF. The CDR3 nucleotides are TGCAGCCCAGCCAATTATGGCTACACCTTC.

The chain employs TRBV18 and TRBJ1-5; D remains ambiguous. The CDR3 length is 14 residues. Germline CDR1 is KGHSH and CDR2 is LQKENI. The ends were cut back, 2 bases at V and 5 bases at J, with 10 bases in the middle. The chain's CDR3 is CASSPLNEYQPQHF. In nucleotides, the CDR3 is TGTGCCAGCTCACCATTAAATGAGTATCAGCCCCAGCATTTT.

This clone was seen more than once but under ten times. V usage is TRBV29-1 and J usage is TRBJ1-1, with TRBD1 matching over 8 bases. V dropped 5 bases and J dropped 1; count of bases not matched to a gene: 6. From germline, CDR1 is SQVTM and CDR2 ANQGSEA. The CDR3 is 14 residues long. The CDR3 DNA reads TGCAGCGTTAGCAGGGGGCGGGAGAACACTGAAGCTTTCTTT. It codes for CSVSRGRENTEAFF.

This clone showed up many times. The CDR3 sequence is CASKMDSNTEAFF. CDR3 bases: TGTGCCAGCAAAATGGACTCGAACACTGAAGCTTTCTTT. This rearrangement joins TRBV28 to TRBJ1-1, with D unclear. Trimming cost V 7 bases and J 1 base, with 10 bases left between them. The CDR3 runs 13 residues. Germline V gene lookup returns CDR1 MDHEN and CDR2 SYDVKM.

The chain has TRBV16 and TRBJ1-1, with D perhaps TRBD1 (5 bases). The CDR3 totals 14 residues. The V gene lost 4 bases and the J gene lost 2 bases, with 11 bases spanning the gap. Germline V lookup: CDR1 KGHSY, CDR2 FQNENV. Written as DNA, the CDR3 is TGTGCCAGCAGCCGCCCGGGGGAAAACACTGAAGCTTTCTTT. Residues: CASSRPGENTEAFF.